This T cell receptor beta chain was captured by sequencing in a study of blood T cell repertoires in COVID-19. Study-level information: Material from acute and convalescent COVID-19 was sourced from the United States, Italy and Spain.

This CDR3 has 15 amino acids. J gave up 7 bases and V 7 bases, and 11 bases lay outside the gene matches. The germline CDR1 and CDR2 sequences are SGHTA and FQGTGA. Per the authors' pipeline: From reference gene primer amplification, estimates of nucleated cell counts were derived. The method was immunoSEQ multiplex PCR; TCRdb's version includes in-frame clones alone and lacks a portion of them. The DNA gave D and trimming, while V, J and clone size come from that table. This sample has more than 85,000 clones, with approximately 90% found just once. Sequencing was performed on peripheral blood. The clonotype comes from a woman of 80 years or more with acute or convalescent COVID-19. The chain couples TRBV7-3 to TRBJ2-1; 9 nucleotides agree with TRBD2. CDR3 nucleotide sequence: TGTGCCAGCACCTCTGCGGCGGGGGGGCCGAATGAGCAGTTCTTC. It specifies CASTSAAGGPNEQFF. Full variable domain (missing parts from reference TRBV7-3 and TRBJ2-1): GAGVSQTPSNKVTEKGKYVELRCDPISGHTALYWYRQSLGQGPEFLIYFQGTGAADDSGLPNDRFFAVRPEGSVSTLKIQRTERGDSAVYLCASTSAAGGPNEQFFGPGTRLTVL.